Below, one T cell receptor beta chain is given with its context. Individuals drawn from about 26 US areas were roughly 18 to 100 years old. Cohorts were based on clinical histories the participants reported. This sample is part of a study of blood T cell repertoires in COVID-19. Clones were sequenced by immunoSEQ multiplex PCR, and TCRdb holds only the in-frame ones, with some missing. In the table there are about 200,000 clones, approximately 86% of which are singletons. Germline values: CDR1 SGHRS, CDR2 YFSETQ. The V segment lost 4 bases and the J segment 2 bases; nucleotides outside the gene matches: 5. The CDR3 contains 16 residues.

This chain links TRBV5-1 with TRBJ2-3, with 12 nucleotides matching TRBD2. This receptor was identified in a woman aged 40 to 50 in a cohort exposed to, infected with or recovered from COVID-19 (not recorded which). Sequencing used PBMCs or T cells enriched from blood (not recorded which). The CDR3 loop reads CASSRGTSGLTDTQYF. The CDR3 DNA sequence: TGCGCCAGCAGCCGTGGGACTAGCGGGCTCACAGATACGCAGTATTTT. The full variable domain, rest sourced from reference TRBV5-1 and TRBJ2-3, is KAGVTQTPRYLIKTRGQQVTLSCSPISGHRSVSWYQQTPGQGLQFLFEYFSETQRNKGNFPGRFSGRQFSNSRSEMNVSTLELGDSALYLCASSRGTSGLTDTQYFGPGTRLTVL.